This T cell receptor (beta chain) was recorded in a study of cytomegalovirus exposure and HLA in healthy donors. It was with 60 Vbeta and 13 Jbeta primers that the PCR ran. In the source study's methods: There were about 88 million unique TCR beta chains by a later count, and approximately 11 million of them were shared. Assay: immunoSEQ multiplex PCR; the TCRdb copy retains only in-frame clones and omits some. That table gives V, J and clone size, and the DNA gave D and trimming. The sample lists under 100,000 clones; around three fifths were seen once. The ends lost 2 bases at V and 6 bases at J; junction bases unmatched: 5. CDR3 length equals 16 residues. Germline values: CDR1 MNHEY, CDR2 SMNVEV (reference sequence). As regards this clone: Its antigen is not identified.

Study-wide points: Later analysis suggested most CMV-associated TCR beta chains were HLA-restricted. According to an earlier analysis, most TCR beta V segments yielded productive rearrangements about 87% or about 30% of the time.

This clonotype originated in a woman between 35 and 50 years old in good health and CMV-seropositive. Sequencing was done on a sample of PBMCs. The chain carries TRBV27 and TRBJ1-5; 12 bases fit TRBD1. The CDR3 bases are TGTGCCAGCAGTTTAGCCGGGACAGGGGGCACTCAGCCCCAGCATTTT. It yields the protein CASSLAGTGGTQPQHF.